This T cell receptor beta chain originates from a study of breast tumors, draining lymph nodes, adjacent tissues. CDR1 and CDR2 from the germline V gene are ENHRY and SYGVKD. CDR3 length equals 13 residues. V lost 2 bases and J lost 9, with 11 bases in between. From the multiplex PCR reads, TCRdb called clonotypes with MiXCR, one entry per CDR3 protein. Of 55,000 to 75,000 distinct CDR3 sequences detected, less than 45% appear once; the ten largest clones hold more than 7.5%. The receptor comes from a female donor with breast cancer. Some clones in this sample may be carry-over from other donors' samples. The material sequenced was breast tumor tissue. The rearrangement joins TRBV10-3 to TRBJ2-1; a weak D match, TRBD2 (5 bases). CDR3: CAISEGGESEQFF. DNA of the CDR3: TGTGCCATCAGTGAGGGTGGGGAGAGTGAGCAGTTCTTC.